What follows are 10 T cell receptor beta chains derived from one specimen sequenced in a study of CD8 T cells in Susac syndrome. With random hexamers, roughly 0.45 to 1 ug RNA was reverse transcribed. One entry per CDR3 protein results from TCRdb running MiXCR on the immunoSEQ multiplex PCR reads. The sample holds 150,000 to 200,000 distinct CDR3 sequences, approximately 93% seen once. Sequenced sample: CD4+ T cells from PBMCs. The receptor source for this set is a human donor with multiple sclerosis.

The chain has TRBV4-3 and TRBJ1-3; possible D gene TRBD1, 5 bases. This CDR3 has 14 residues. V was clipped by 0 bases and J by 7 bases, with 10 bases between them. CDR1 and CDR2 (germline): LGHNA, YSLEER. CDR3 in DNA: TGCGCCAGCAGCCAAGATGCAGGGCGTAACACCATATATTTT. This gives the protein CASSQDAGRNTIYF.

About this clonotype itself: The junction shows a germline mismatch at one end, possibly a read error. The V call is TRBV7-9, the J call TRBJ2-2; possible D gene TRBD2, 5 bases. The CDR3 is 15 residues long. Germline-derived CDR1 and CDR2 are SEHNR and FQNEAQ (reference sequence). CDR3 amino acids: CASSLAGFNRGELFF. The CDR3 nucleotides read TGTGCCAGCAGCCTAGCCGGGTTCAACCGCGGGGAGCTGTTTTTT.

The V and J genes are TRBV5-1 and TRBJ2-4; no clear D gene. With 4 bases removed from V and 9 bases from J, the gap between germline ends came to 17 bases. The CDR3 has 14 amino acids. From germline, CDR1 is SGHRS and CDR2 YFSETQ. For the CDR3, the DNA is TGCGCCAGCAGCCCCTCTGTAGGGTTGGGCATTCAGTACTTC. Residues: CASSPSVGLGIQYF.

The CDR3 DNA reads TGTGCCAGCAGTTATAGTAGCGGATCTAGCACAGATACGCAGTATTTT. The encoded protein is CASSYSSGSSTDTQYF. The chain recombines TRBV6-5 with TRBJ2-3, with D possibly matching TRBD2 (6 bases). Trimming left V 3 bases short and J 0 bases short, with 13 bases between. The CDR3 has 16 amino acids. CDR1 and CDR2 (germline): MNHEY, SVGAGI.

CDR3 bases: TGTGCCAGCAGGGACCTCGTGTCAGGGCCATACGAGCAGTACTTC. This translates into CASRDLVSGPYEQYF. The gene calls are TRBV2 and TRBJ2-7; a possible D gene is TRBD1 (5 bases). Germline CDR1 SNHLY, CDR2 FYNNEI. The CDR3 extends over 15 amino acids. V lost 6 bases to trimming and J lost 4 bases, with 19 bases between them.

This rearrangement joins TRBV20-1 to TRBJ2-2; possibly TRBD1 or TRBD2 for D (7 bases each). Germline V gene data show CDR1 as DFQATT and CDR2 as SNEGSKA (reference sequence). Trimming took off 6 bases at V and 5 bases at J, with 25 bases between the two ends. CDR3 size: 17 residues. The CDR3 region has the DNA TGCAGTGCCCAACTTTGGCCCGTCCAGGGGGGGACCGGGGAGCTGTTTTTT. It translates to CSAQLWPVQGGTGELFF.

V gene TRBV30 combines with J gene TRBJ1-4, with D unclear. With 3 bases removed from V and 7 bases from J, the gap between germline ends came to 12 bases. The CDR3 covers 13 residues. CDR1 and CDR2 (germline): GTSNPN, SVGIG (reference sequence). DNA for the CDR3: TGTGCCTGGAGGCTTATAGGTGGTGAAAAACTGTTTTTT. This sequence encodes CAWRLIGGEKLFF.

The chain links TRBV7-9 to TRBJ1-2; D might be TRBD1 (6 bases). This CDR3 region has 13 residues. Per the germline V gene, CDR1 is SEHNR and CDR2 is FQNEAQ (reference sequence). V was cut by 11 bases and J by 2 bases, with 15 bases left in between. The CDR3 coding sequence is TGTGCCGGCCGCCTAGGGGGGAACTATGGCTACACCTTC. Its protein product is CAGRLGGNYGYTF. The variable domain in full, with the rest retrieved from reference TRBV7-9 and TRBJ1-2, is DTGVSQNPRHKITKRGQNVTFRCDPISEHNRLYWYRQTLGQGPEFLTYFQNEAQLEKSRLLSDRFSAERPKGSFSTLEIQRTEQGDSAMYLCAGRLGGNYGYTFGSGTRLTVV.

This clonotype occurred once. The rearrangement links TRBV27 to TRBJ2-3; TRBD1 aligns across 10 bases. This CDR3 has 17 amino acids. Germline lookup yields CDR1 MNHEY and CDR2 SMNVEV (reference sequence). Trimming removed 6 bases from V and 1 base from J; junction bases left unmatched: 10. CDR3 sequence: CASRPNLGTGGTDTQYF. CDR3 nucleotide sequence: TGTGCCAGCAGACCAAACCTCGGGACAGGGGGCACAGATACGCAGTATTTT.

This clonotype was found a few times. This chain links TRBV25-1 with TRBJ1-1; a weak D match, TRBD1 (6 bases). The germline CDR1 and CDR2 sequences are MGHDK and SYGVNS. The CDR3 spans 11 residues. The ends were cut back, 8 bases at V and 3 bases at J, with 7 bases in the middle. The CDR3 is CASRQDTEAFF. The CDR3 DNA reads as TGTGCCAGCCGACAGGACACTGAAGCTTTCTTT.